This T cell receptor beta chain was documented in a study of blood T cells in healthy people across ages. V lost 4 bases to trimming and J lost 0 bases, with 6 bases between them. Per the germline V gene, CDR1 is SQVTM and CDR2 is ANQGSEA. The CDR3 is 13 residues long. This clonotype was seen ten or more times. Its antigen is still unknown. For the second PCR, which ran for roughly 7 to 11 cycles, a sample-barcoded 5' primer and a J-beta primer mix were used. TCRdb reprocessed the 5' RACE reads with MiXCR, giving one entry per CDR3 protein. Here the sample spans 710,000 or so distinct CDR3 sequences, over 20% being singletons. Study-level findings and limits: For the donors, CMV status was unknown and possibly confounded expanded clonotype changes. Higher diversity and more naive CD4+ cells were features of long-lived donors, compared to aged donors.

This TCR was recovered from a man aged 65 to 79 in good health. The rearrangement links TRBV29-1 to TRBJ2-2; no definite D call. Specimen: blood. In nucleotides, the CDR3 is TGCAGCGTTGGAAGGGCGAACACCGGGGAGCTGTTTTTT. It encodes CSVGRANTGELFF.